Following are 21 T cell receptor beta chains from one sample sequenced in a study of blood T cell repertoires in COVID-19. Sequencing was performed with immunoSEQ multiplex PCR; in TCRdb, only in-frame clones are kept and a portion is missing. This sample yields 300,000 to 350,000 clones, of which roughly 88% are seen a single time; 1.5% to 2% belongs to the top ten. Sequencing input: peripheral blood. The receptors were gathered from a woman aged 25 to 39 with COVID-19, enrolled during active disease.

V gene TRBV19 combines with J gene TRBJ2-5, with D hard to call. Germline V lookup: CDR1 LNHDA, CDR2 SQIVND (reference sequence). The CDR3 totals 13 residues. V lost 4 bases and J 1 base, leaving 7 bases between the germline ends. For the CDR3, the DNA is TGTGCCAGTAGTAGGAGCCTCCAAGAGACCCAGTACTTC. Protein product: CASSRSLQETQYF.

This chain links TRBV9 with TRBJ1-1; the D gene is possibly TRBD1 (5 bases). Germline values: CDR1 SGDLS, CDR2 YYNGEE. V lost 0 bases, J lost 1 base, and 10 bases lay in between. The CDR3 has 15 residues. The CDR3 sequence is CASSVGGGENTEAFF. The CDR3, as DNA: TGTGCCAGCAGCGTAGGTGGGGGGGAGAACACTGAAGCTTTCTTT.

The V gene is TRBV19, the J gene TRBJ1-5; perhaps TRBD1 as D (6 bases). V was clipped by 3 bases and J by 0 bases, with 21 bases between them. Germline CDR1 reads LNHDA; CDR2 reads SQIVND (reference sequence). The length of the CDR3 is 19 residues. DNA for the CDR3: TGTGCCAGTAGTATTTGGGGCAGGGGCCCAGAGTCTAGCAATCAGCCCCAGCATTTT. Amino acid sequence: CASSIWGRGPESSNQPQHF.

The genes are TRBV7-2 and TRBJ1-2; D uncertain. The V end lost 5 bases, the J end lost 4 bases, and 8 bases lay between the germline ends. The CDR3 loop spans 12 amino acids. CDR1 is SGHTA, CDR2 FQGNSA, per germline. As DNA, the CDR3 is TGTGCCAGCAGCCCACCGGGCTATGGCTACACCTTC. This gives the protein CASSPPGYGYTF.

The chain is built from TRBV7-8 and TRBJ2-6, with 7 bases fitting TRBD1. V lost 6 bases, J lost 2 bases, and 4 bases stayed unmatched. This CDR3 has 15 amino acids. Per germline, CDR1 SGHVS and CDR2 FQNEAQ. In DNA, the CDR3 is TGTGCCAGCAGTAGAGGGGGCCCTGGGGCCAACGTCCTGACTTTC. Translating it yields CASSRGGPGANVLTF.

This rearrangement joins TRBV27 to TRBJ1-1; possibly TRBD1 for D (6 bases). CDR1 and CDR2 from the germline V gene are MNHEY and SMNVEV (reference sequence). The CDR3 spans 11 residues. The germline V and J ends were trimmed by 11 bases and 4 bases, with 11 bases remaining between them. This CDR3 reads CAVGGATEAFF. The CDR3 DNA follows: TGTGCCGTCGGGGGGGCCACTGAAGCTTTCTTT.

This chain links TRBV7-8 with TRBJ1-2; TRBD1 is a possible D gene (6 bases). CDR3 size: 15 residues. Per germline, CDR1 SGHVS and CDR2 FQNEAQ. V was pared by 2 bases and J by 8 bases, with 18 bases between. The CDR3 is CASSLTTTGLRGYTF. The CDR3 region has the DNA TGTGCCAGCAGCTTAACGACCACAGGGCTGCGGGGCTACACCTTC.

J is TRBJ2-4 and V is TRBV4-3, with a possible D match to TRBD2 (5 bases). Trimming left V 4 bases short and J 1 base short, with 14 bases between. Germline CDR1 reads LGHNA; CDR2 reads YSLEER. The CDR3 loop spans 16 amino acids. The CDR3 nucleotides are TGCGCCAGCAGCCGAAGCCTACGAGGGGCCAAAAACATTCAGTACTTC. This translates into CASSRSLRGAKNIQYF.

The chain recombines TRBV12-3 or TRBV12-4 with TRBJ2-1, with 8 nucleotides matching TRBD1. This CDR3 has 13 amino acids. V shed 6 bases, J shed 8 bases, and the junction held 6 bases outside the gene matches. The CDR3 nucleotides are TGTGCCAGCAGGGAGACAGGGGATTATGAGCAGTTCTTC. This gives the protein CASRETGDYEQFF.

The table lists this clone with a count of one. The CDR3 here is CSARAADTQYF. In DNA, the CDR3 is TGCAGTGCTAGAGCCGCGGATACGCAGTATTTT. The rearrangement links TRBV20-1 to TRBJ2-3; D ambiguous. The V gene's germline CDR1 is DFQATT and CDR2 SNEGSKA (reference sequence). The CDR3 contains 11 residues. The germline V and J ends were trimmed by 1 base and 6 bases, with 5 bases remaining between them.

This clone showed up just a few times. The chain employs TRBV12-3 or TRBV12-4 and TRBJ1-1; a possible D gene is TRBD1 (5 bases). The CDR3 consists of 12 residues. The V end lost 8 bases, the J end lost 9 bases, and 16 bases lay between the germline ends. This CDR3 reads CASGQEGLKAFF. CDR3 sequence (DNA): TGTGCCAGCGGGCAGGAGGGGTTGAAAGCTTTCTTT.

The V gene is TRBV19, the J gene TRBJ2-2; TRBD2 matches 8 bases. The CDR3 consists of 18 residues. The ends lost 5 bases at V and 4 bases at J; junction bases unmatched: 15. Germline V gives CDR1 LNHDA, CDR2 SQIVND (reference sequence). In nucleotides, the CDR3 is TGTGCCAGTAGTTCCGTAGCGCTGGCGGGGGGCCCCACCGGGGAGCTGTTTTTT. Encoded protein: CASSSVALAGGPTGELFF. The entire variable domain, with the rest obtained from reference TRBV19 and TRBJ2-2, is as follows: DGGITQSPKYLFRKEGQNVTLSCEQNLNHDAMYWYRQDPGQGLRLIYYSQIVNDFQKGDIAEGYSVSREKKESFPLTVTSAQKNPTAFYLCASSSVALAGGPTGELFFGEGSRLTVL.

The rearrangement links TRBV4-2 to TRBJ1-4; TRBD1 is a possible D gene (6 bases). CDR3 size: 14 residues. Germline CDR1 LGHNA, CDR2 YNFKEQ. With 4 bases removed from V and 7 bases from J, the gap between germline ends came to 13 bases. In nucleotides, the CDR3 is TGTGCCAGCAGCCCGGACAGTGAGGCTGAAAAACTGTTTTTT. It specifies CASSPDSEAEKLFF.

The chain is built from TRBV9 and TRBJ2-1; D ambiguous. The CDR3 is 15 amino acids. The V gene lost 0 bases and the J gene lost 0 bases, with 7 bases spanning the gap. Germline CDR1 reads SGDLS; CDR2 reads YYNGEE. CDR3 residues: CASSVDESSYNEQFF. The DNA for the CDR3 is TGTGCCAGCAGCGTAGACGAGAGCTCCTACAATGAGCAGTTCTTC.

This chain joins TRBV27 and TRBJ2-4; a weak D match, TRBD1 (6 bases). The CDR3 totals 16 residues. V shed 6 bases and J shed 0 bases, with 15 bases lying between them. Germline loops: CDR1 MNHEY, CDR2 SMNVEV (reference sequence). For the CDR3, the DNA is TGTGCCAGCAGCGACAGGCCGGGGTTAGCCAAAAACATTCAGTACTTC. It is translated as CASSDRPGLAKNIQYF.

J is TRBJ2-1 and V is TRBV6-1; no reliable D call. Between the trimmed V and J ends, which lost 2 bases and 6 bases, there was a span of 8 bases. This CDR3 is 13 amino acids long. Germline V gives CDR1 MNHNS, CDR2 SASEGT. CDR3 protein: CASSERGFNEQFF. The CDR3 nucleotides are TGTGCCAGCAGTGAACGTGGCTTCAATGAGCAGTTCTTC.

The chain employs TRBV24-1 and TRBJ1-3; no definite D call. This CDR3 is 17 amino acids long. V was trimmed by 5 bases and J by 0 bases, leaving 16 bases between them. Germline V gene lookup returns CDR1 KGHDR and CDR2 SFDVKD. The CDR3 DNA sequence: TGTGCCACCAGTGTCCACCCCCAGGAGGGCTCTGGAAACACCATATATTTT. Its translation is CATSVHPQEGSGNTIYF.

This chain connects TRBV6-6 to TRBJ2-7, with 9 bases lining up with TRBD2. Trimming at V came to 2 bases and at J to 4 bases, leaving 9 bases not matched to a gene. The CDR3 sequence is 16 residues long. In germline, CDR1 is MNHNY, CDR2 SVGAGI (reference sequence). The CDR3 sequence: CASSYLPRGGSYEQYF. In nucleotides, the CDR3 is TGTGCCAGCAGTTACCTCCCGCGGGGGGGGTCTTACGAGCAGTACTTC.

The rearrangement uses TRBV7-8 and TRBJ2-2; 7 bases map to TRBD1. CDR1 SGHVS and CDR2 FQNEAQ come from the germline V gene. The V and J ends lost 6 bases and 0 bases, in that order; junction bases with no gene match: 7. The CDR3 has 16 amino acids. CDR3 sequence (DNA): TGTGCCAGCAGTCAAACCGGGACAGCGAACACCGGGGAGCTGTTTTTT. It specifies CASSQTGTANTGELFF.

The chain carries TRBV15 and TRBJ2-7; 8 bases are shared with TRBD2. Germline values: CDR1 LNHNV, CDR2 YYDKDF (reference sequence). V lost 0 bases and J lost 5; bases outside the gene matches: 6. The CDR3 is made up of 15 amino acids. The CDR3 here is CATSRDPGGQNEQYF. The CDR3 DNA reads TGTGCCACCAGCAGAGATCCGGGGGGGCAAAACGAGCAGTACTTC.

This chain links TRBV19 with TRBJ1-5; TRBD1 matches 9 bases. CDR3 length: 13 amino acids. Germline V lookup: CDR1 LNHDA, CDR2 SQIVND (reference sequence). V dropped 5 bases and J dropped 7; count of bases not matched to a gene: 3. CDR3 in DNA: TGTGCCAGTAGTGGGACAGGGACCCAGCCCCAGCATTTT. As protein: CASSGTGTQPQHF.